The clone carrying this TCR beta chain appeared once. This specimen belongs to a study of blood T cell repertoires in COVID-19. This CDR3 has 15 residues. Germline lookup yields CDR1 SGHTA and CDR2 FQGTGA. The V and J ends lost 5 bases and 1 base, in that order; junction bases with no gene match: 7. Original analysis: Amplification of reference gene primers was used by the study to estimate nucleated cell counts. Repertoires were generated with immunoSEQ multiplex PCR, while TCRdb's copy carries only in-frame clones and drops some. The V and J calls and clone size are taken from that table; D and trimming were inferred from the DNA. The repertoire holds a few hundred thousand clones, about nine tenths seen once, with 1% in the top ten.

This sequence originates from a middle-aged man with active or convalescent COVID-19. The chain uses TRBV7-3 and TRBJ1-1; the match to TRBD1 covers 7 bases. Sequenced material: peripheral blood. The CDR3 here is CASSDRQGRNTEAFF. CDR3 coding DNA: TGTGCCAGCAGCGATCGACAGGGACGGAACACTGAAGCTTTCTTT. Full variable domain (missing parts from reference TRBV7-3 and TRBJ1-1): GAGVSQTPSNKVTEKGKYVELRCDPISGHTALYWYRQSLGQGPEFLIYFQGTGAADDSGLPNDRFFAVRPEGSVSTLKIQRTERGDSAVYLCASSDRQGRNTEAFFGQGTRLTVV.